This entry lists 22 T cell receptor beta chains sequenced from one sample in a study of T cell changes during pregnancy in multiple sclerosis. Assay used: immunoSEQ multiplex PCR; TCRdb lists only in-frame clones, some missing. The sample includes under 50,000 clones, 85% to 95% seen only once; the top ten take approximately 2.9%. The input for sequencing was CD8+ T cells from peripheral blood mononuclear cells, taken in the second trimester of pregnancy. These receptors were collected from a female donor with multiple sclerosis, enrolled in a pregnancy study.

The chain links TRBV25-1 to TRBJ1-1, with 8 bases aligning to TRBD1. Germline V gives CDR1 MGHDK, CDR2 SYGVNS. V shed 6 bases, J shed 2 bases, and the junction held 5 bases outside the gene matches. The length of the CDR3 is 14 residues. The CDR3 reads CASSGQGANTEAFF. The CDR3 bases are TGTGCCAGCAGCGGGCAGGGGGCCAACACTGAAGCTTTCTTT.

This sequence joins TRBV2 and TRBJ1-2; D unclear. The ends were cut back, 2 bases at V and 5 bases at J, with 12 bases in the middle. CDR1 SNHLY and CDR2 FYNNEI come from the germline V gene. The CDR3 totals 14 residues. CDR3 sequence reads: CASSELAERYGYTF. Written as DNA, the CDR3 is TGTGCCAGCAGTGAATTGGCGGAACGATATGGCTACACCTTC.

The gene calls are TRBV11-2 and TRBJ1-6; weak D call: TRBD1 (5 bases). CDR3 length: 14 amino acids. CDR1 is SGHAT and CDR2 is FQNNGV in the germline V gene. Between the trimmed V and J ends, which lost 0 bases and 10 bases, there was a span of 10 bases. CDR3 sequence (DNA): TGTGCCAGCAGCTTAGAGTTAAAGGGGTCACCCCTCCACTTT. Amino acids: CASSLELKGSPLHF.

This clone was recorded a few times. V is TRBV4-2 and J is TRBJ2-2; 9 positions agree with TRBD1. The CDR3 runs 15 residues. With V trimmed by 5 bases and J by 7 bases, 8 bases remained unmatched. Looked up from germline, CDR1 is LGHNA and CDR2 is YNFKEQ. The CDR3 DNA reads as TGTGCCAGCAGCGACCGGGACAGGGAAATCGGGGAGCTGTTTTTT. It encodes CASSDRDREIGELFF.

The chain carries TRBV5-6 and TRBJ1-1; 9 nucleotides match TRBD1. CDR1 is SGHDT, CDR2 YYEEEE, per germline. Trimming took 3 bases from V and 4 from J; bases not matched to a gene: 7. The CDR3 runs 15 residues. The CDR3 DNA reads TGTGCCAGCAGCTACGGACCGGGACAGGGCACTGAAGCTTTCTTT. Translated, it gives CASSYGPGQGTEAFF.

A note on this clone: Other DNA sequences from this sample encode an identical CDR3 as well. The rearrangement links TRBV6-5 to TRBJ1-5; D gene ambiguous. CDR3 size: 13 residues. The ends were cut back, 6 bases at V and 5 bases at J, with 11 bases in the middle. Germline CDR1 MNHEY, CDR2 SVGAGI. In DNA, the CDR3 is TGTGCCAGCAGCTTACACGGGGATCAGCCCCAGCATTTT. It specifies CASSLHGDQPQHF.

V and J are TRBV4-2 and TRBJ1-1; TRBD1 agrees at 9 bases. CDR3 length equals 16 residues. CDR1 and CDR2 from the germline V gene are LGHNA and YNFKEQ. V was pared by 0 bases and J by 3 bases, with 5 bases of the junction left unmatched. CDR3 amino acids: CASSQDSGTGHTEAFF. The CDR3 DNA is TGTGCCAGCAGCCAAGATAGCGGGACAGGGCACACTGAAGCTTTCTTT.

Notes on this clone: Germline is not matched at one junction end, which may reflect a read error. The chain combines TRBV30 with TRBJ1-2; tentatively, D is TRBD1 (5 bases). From germline, CDR1 is GTSNPN and CDR2 SVGIG (reference sequence). The CDR3 length is 16 residues. The CDR3 reads CAWSIVEQVIGYGDTF. In DNA, the CDR3 is TGTGCCTGGAGTATAGTAGAACAGGTCATTGGGTATGGCGACACCTTC.

The chain links TRBV5-4 to TRBJ1-2; 9 bases match TRBD1. Per the germline V gene, CDR1 is SGHNT and CDR2 is YYREEE (reference sequence). Trimming cost V 5 bases and J 4 bases; bases outside gene matches: 9. The CDR3 contains 15 residues. The CDR3 spells CASRNGQGIGYGYTF. The CDR3 region has the DNA TGTGCCAGCAGAAACGGACAGGGGATAGGCTATGGCTACACCTTC.

The chain employs TRBV5-8 and TRBJ2-7; 7 bases are a match to TRBD1. The trim removed 0 bases at V and 1 base at J, leaving 4 bases unmatched. This CDR3 is built from 15 residues. Germline V lookup: CDR1 SGHTS, CDR2 YDEGEE. The CDR3 DNA is TGTGCCAGCAGCTTGGGGTGGGACAGTTCCTACGAGCAGTACTTC. The encoded protein is CASSLGWDSSYEQYF.

This chain joins TRBV9 and TRBJ2-7, with 9 positions matching TRBD1. Looked up from germline, CDR1 is SGDLS and CDR2 is YYNGEE. J lost 2 bases, V lost 3 bases, and 3 bases had no gene match. This CDR3 contains 14 residues. CDR3 nucleotides: TGTGCCAGCAGCGAAGGGGACAGGGCCTACGAGCAGTACTTC. Translation gives CASSEGDRAYEQYF.

This chain joins TRBV9 and TRBJ2-5; D might be TRBD1 (5 bases). The CDR3 runs to 15 residues. The ends were cut back, 1 base at V and 2 bases at J, with 12 bases in the middle. The germline V gene encodes CDR1 SGDLS and CDR2 YYNGEE. CDR3 DNA: TGTGCCAGCAGCGTATATCACAGGTCGCAAGAGACCCAGTACTTC. The encoded protein is CASSVYHRSQETQYF.

The chain has TRBV27 and TRBJ1-2, with a tentative D call TRBD1 (5 bases). The CDR3 is 13 amino acids. Germline CDR1 MNHEY, CDR2 SMNVEV (reference sequence). Trimming shortened V by 3 bases and J by 3 bases, and 8 bases separated the two germline ends. CDR3 sequence: CASSFQGYYGYTF. The CDR3 region has the DNA TGTGCCAGCAGTTTCCAGGGTTACTATGGCTACACCTTC.

V usage is TRBV9 and J usage is TRBJ2-3; 10 nucleotides line up with TRBD2. Germline lookup yields CDR1 SGDLS and CDR2 YYNGEE. This CDR3 spans 15 amino acids. The V and J ends lost 0 bases and 8 bases, in that order; junction bases with no gene match: 6. Here the CDR3 reads CASSVDLAGEGTQYF. The CDR3 DNA reads TGTGCCAGCAGCGTAGACCTAGCGGGGGAAGGTACGCAGTATTTT.

V is TRBV9 and J is TRBJ1-2, with D unresolved. Germline V gene lookup returns CDR1 SGDLS and CDR2 YYNGEE. V was clipped by 3 bases and J by 3 bases, with 9 bases between them. The CDR3 is 13 residues long. CDR3 sequence reads: CASSDNQDYGYTF. The DNA for the CDR3 is TGTGCCAGCAGCGACAATCAAGACTATGGCTACACCTTC.

This chain uses TRBV5-4 with TRBJ1-2, with a tentative D call TRBD1 (5 bases). Germline assignment: CDR1 SGHNT and CDR2 YYREEE (reference sequence). The V end was cut by 4 bases, the J end by 4 bases, with 11 bases between. CDR3 length equals 13 residues. CDR3 region: CASSGGTVYGYTF. The CDR3 DNA reads TGTGCCAGCAGCGGGGGGACCGTCTATGGCTACACCTTC.

This sequence joins TRBV29-1 and TRBJ1-2; the match to TRBD1 covers 9 bases. The germline gives CDR1 SQVTM, CDR2 ANQGSEA. Trimming removed 5 bases from V and 4 bases from J; junction bases left unmatched: 14. This CDR3 spans 16 amino acids. The CDR3 nucleotides are TGCAGCGTTTCAGGGGCGTCCGGGGACAGGGCCTATGGCTACACCTTC. The encoded protein is CSVSGASGDRAYGYTF.

This clone was seen a single time. This chain uses TRBV4-3 with TRBJ2-5; 7 bases are a match to TRBD1. CDR1 and CDR2 (germline): LGHNA, YSLEER. V lost 7 bases and J lost 0; bases outside the gene matches: 11. This CDR3 spans 16 amino acids. CDR3 coding DNA: TGCGCCAGCAACCGCCCCGACAGGGCGTACCAAGAGACCCAGTACTTC. This gives the protein CASNRPDRAYQETQYF.

This clone was picked up one time. The J gene is TRBJ1-5, the V gene TRBV27; D gene ambiguous. V was cut by 3 bases and J by 7 bases, with 13 bases left in between. Germline V gives CDR1 MNHEY, CDR2 SMNVEV (reference sequence). The CDR3 has 14 amino acids. CDR3 in amino acids: CASSLMGGGQPQHF. In DNA, the CDR3 is TGTGCCAGCAGTTTGATGGGAGGTGGGCAGCCCCAGCATTTT.

This chain links TRBV7-8 with TRBJ2-1; a weak D match, TRBD2 (6 bases). Trimming took off 1 base at V and 6 bases at J, with 7 bases between the two ends. Germline V lookup: CDR1 SGHVS, CDR2 FQNEAQ. This CDR3 has 13 amino acids. The CDR3 loop is CASSLGLGNEQFF. The CDR3, as DNA: TGTGCCAGCAGCTTAGGACTAGGCAATGAGCAGTTCTTC.

This chain links TRBV18 with TRBJ1-1, with TRBD1 identical over 8 bases. After removal of 5 bases from V and 1 base from J, the junction contained 6 bases not matched to a gene. The germline gives CDR1 KGHSH, CDR2 LQKENI. CDR3 length: 15 residues. The CDR3 spells CASSTGQGANTEAFF. In nucleotides, the CDR3 is TGTGCCAGCTCAACTGGACAGGGAGCGAACACTGAAGCTTTCTTT.

The chain uses TRBV6-5 and TRBJ1-2; maybe TRBD1 (5 bases). The CDR3 loop spans 14 amino acids. Germline loops: CDR1 MNHEY, CDR2 SVGAGI. The V and J ends lost 0 bases and 4 bases respectively, with 9 bases between them. CDR3 sequence reads: CASSYSAGFYGYTF. The CDR3 DNA is TGTGCCAGCAGTTACTCGGCAGGGTTCTATGGCTACACCTTC.